This record looks at one T cell receptor beta chain sequence and its context. Its matching antigen is unknown. This entry is derived from a study of T cell responses to AZD1222 COVID-19 vaccine. Using immunoSEQ multiplex PCR, the repertoire was profiled, and TCRdb retains in-frame clones only, with some absent. The profile covers 150,000 or so clones, with about nine tenths appearing a single time and around 3.1% taken by the ten largest. Study-level findings and limits: Following two doses of AZD1222, Spike-specific TCR breadth and depth rose.

The input for sequencing was peripheral blood, taken on day 0 of AZD1222 vaccination. The origin of this receptor is an adult in good health.

The CDR3 DNA reads as TGTGCCAGCAGCATGACCCACACGATAAATGAGCAGTTCTTC. Its protein is CASSMTHTINEQFF. The gene calls are TRBV28 and TRBJ2-1, with D unclear. V was shortened by 6 bases and J by 7 bases, with 16 bases between the two germline ends. Germline loops: CDR1 MDHEN, CDR2 SYDVKM. The CDR3 spans 14 residues.